This TCR beta chain was captured by sequencing in a study of blood T cell repertoires in COVID-19. Study-level background: Samples representing acute and convalescent COVID-19 were sourced from the United States, Italy and Spain. In each case, the material was cDNA or gDNA derived from T cells, B-cell-depleted T cells, or PBMCs.

Original data processing: Using reference gene primer amplification, nucleated cell counts were estimated. Method: immunoSEQ multiplex PCR; TCRdb's copy keeps in-frame clones and lacks some. The V and J calls and clone size are taken from that table; D and trimming were inferred from the DNA. The table lists approximately 240,000 clones, more than 60% of them singletons, with over 3% in the top ten. CDR3 size: 16 residues. CDR1 and CDR2 (germline): SGHNT, YYREEE (reference sequence). V gave up 0 bases and J gave up 2 bases; unmatched junction bases: 5. The source is a middle-aged woman with active or convalescent COVID-19. This chain links TRBV5-4 with TRBJ2-1, with 7 bases fitting TRBD1. Sequencing was performed on peripheral blood. The CDR3 DNA follows: TGTGCCAGCAGCTTGGGAGGGGGCGATCCCTACAATGAGCAGTTCTTC. Amino acids: CASSLGGGDPYNEQFF. Filled out from reference TRBV5-4 and TRBJ2-1, the complete variable domain reads ETGVTQSPTHLIKTRGQQVTLRCSSQSGHNTVSWYQQALGQGPQFIFQYYREEENGRGNFPPRFSGLQFPNYSSELNVNALELDDSALYLCASSLGGGDPYNEQFFGPGTRLTVL.